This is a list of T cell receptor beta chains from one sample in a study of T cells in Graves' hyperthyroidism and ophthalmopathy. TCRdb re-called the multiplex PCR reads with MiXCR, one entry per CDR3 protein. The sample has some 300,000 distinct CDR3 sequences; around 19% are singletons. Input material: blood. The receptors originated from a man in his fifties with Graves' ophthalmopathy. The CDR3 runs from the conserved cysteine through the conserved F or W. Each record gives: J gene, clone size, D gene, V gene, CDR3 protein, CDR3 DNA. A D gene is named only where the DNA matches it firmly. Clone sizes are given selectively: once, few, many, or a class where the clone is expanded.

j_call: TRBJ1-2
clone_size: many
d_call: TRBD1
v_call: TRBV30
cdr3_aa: CAWIRDRALQGYTF
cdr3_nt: TGTGCCTGGATAAGGGACAGGGCTCTACAGGGCTACACCTTC

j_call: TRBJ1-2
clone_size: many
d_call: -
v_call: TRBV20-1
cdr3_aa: CSARTTANYGYTF
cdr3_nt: TGCAGTGCTCGGACGACAGCTAACTATGGCTACACCTTC

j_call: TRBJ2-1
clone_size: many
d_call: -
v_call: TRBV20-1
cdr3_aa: CSPNTAGGPYNEQFF
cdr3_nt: TGCAGTCCCAATACCGCAGGCGGACCCTACAATGAGCAGTTCTTC

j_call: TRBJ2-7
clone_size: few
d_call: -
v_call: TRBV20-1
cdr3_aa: CSARDPISAGEQYF
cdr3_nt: TGCAGTGCTAGAGATCCCATTTCGGCGGGCGAGCAGTACTTC

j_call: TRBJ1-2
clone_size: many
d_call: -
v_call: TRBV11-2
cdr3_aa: CASSLGPTGNGYTF
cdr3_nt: TGTGCCAGCAGCTTAGGCCCGACAGGAAACGGCTACACCTTC

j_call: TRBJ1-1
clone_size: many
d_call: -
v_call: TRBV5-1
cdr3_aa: CASSSGFGGTEAFF
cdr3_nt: TGCGCCAGCAGCTCAGGGTTCGGGGGCACTGAAGCTTTCTTT

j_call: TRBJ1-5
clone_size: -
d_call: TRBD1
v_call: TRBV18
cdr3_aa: CASSLDRAQPQHF
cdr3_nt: TGTGCCAGCTCACTGGACAGGGCCCAGCCCCAGCATTTT

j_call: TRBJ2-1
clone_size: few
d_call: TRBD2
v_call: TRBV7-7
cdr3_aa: CASSPLTGTSVAYNEQFF
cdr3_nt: TGTGCTAGCAGCCCGCTTACCGGGACTAGCGTAGCCTACAATGAGCAGTTCTTC

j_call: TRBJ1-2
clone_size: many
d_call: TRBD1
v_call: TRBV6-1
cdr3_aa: CASRQGMNYGYTF
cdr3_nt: TGTGCCAGCAGACAGGGGATGAACTATGGCTACACCTTC

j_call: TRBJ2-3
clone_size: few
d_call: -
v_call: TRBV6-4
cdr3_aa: CASSTSVGDTQYF
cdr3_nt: TGTGCCAGCTCAACCTCCGTGGGGGATACGCAGTATTTT

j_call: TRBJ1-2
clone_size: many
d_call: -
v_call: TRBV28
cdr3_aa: CASSSQGNYGYTF
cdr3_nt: TGTGCCAGCAGTTCTCAGGGAAACTATGGCTACACCTTC

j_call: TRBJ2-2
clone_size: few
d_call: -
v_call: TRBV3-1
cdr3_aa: CASSQVGRLNTGELFF
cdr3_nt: TGTGCCAGCAGCCAAGTCGGTAGACTTAACACCGGGGAGCTGTTTTTT

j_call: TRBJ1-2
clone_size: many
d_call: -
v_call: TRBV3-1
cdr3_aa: CASSWGVFNYGYTF
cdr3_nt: TGTGCCAGCAGCTGGGGGGTCTTTAACTATGGCTACACCTTC

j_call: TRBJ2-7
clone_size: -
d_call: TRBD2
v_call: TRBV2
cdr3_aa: CASSQEGLAAYEQYF
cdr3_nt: TGTGCCAGCAGCCAAGAGGGACTAGCGGCATACGAGCAGTACTTC

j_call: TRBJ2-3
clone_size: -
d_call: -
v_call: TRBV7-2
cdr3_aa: CASLTSSAMGADTQYF
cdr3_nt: TGTGCCAGCCTGACATCTAGCGCGATGGGTGCAGATACGCAGTATTTT

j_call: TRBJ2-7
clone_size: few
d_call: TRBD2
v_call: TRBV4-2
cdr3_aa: CASSQEGTSGYYEQYF
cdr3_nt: TGTGCCAGCAGCCAAGAAGGGACTAGCGGATACTACGAGCAGTACTTC

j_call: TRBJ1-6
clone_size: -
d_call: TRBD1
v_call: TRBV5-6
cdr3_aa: CASSLLGQGVNSPLHF
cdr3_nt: TGTGCCAGCAGCTTGCTCGGACAGGGGGTGAATTCACCCCTCCACTTT

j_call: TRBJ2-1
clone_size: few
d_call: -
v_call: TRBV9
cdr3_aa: CASSAGGWDEQFF
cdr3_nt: TGTGCCAGCAGCGCAGGGGGGTGGGATGAGCAGTTCTTC

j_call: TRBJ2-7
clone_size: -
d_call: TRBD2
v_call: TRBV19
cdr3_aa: CASSPQTSGRAGGYSYEQYF
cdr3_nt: TGTGCCAGTAGTCCCCAGACTAGCGGGAGGGCCGGGGGCTACTCCTACGAGCAGTACTTC

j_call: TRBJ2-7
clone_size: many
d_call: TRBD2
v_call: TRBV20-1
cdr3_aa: CSAKEDLAGQYF
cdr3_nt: TGCAGTGCTAAAGAGGACCTAGCGGGGCAGTACTTC

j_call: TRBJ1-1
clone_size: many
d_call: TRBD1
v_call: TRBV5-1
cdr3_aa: CASSLAGQGLNTEAFF
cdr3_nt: TGCGCCAGCAGCTTGGCGGGACAGGGGTTGAACACTGAAGCTTTCTTT

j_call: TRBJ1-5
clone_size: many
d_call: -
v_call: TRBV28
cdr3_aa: CASSFGTANQPQHF
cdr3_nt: TGTGCCAGCAGTTTTGGCACGGCAAATCAGCCCCAGCATTTT

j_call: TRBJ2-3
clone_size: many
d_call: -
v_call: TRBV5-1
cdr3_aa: CASSLAGSTRDTQYF
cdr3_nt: TGCGCCAGCAGCTTGGCGGGGAGCACCAGAGATACGCAGTATTTT

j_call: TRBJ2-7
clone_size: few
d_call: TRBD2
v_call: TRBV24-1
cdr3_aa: CATSDVGGTPPYEQYF
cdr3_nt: TGTGCCACCAGTGATGTGGGGGGGACCCCGCCCTACGAGCAGTACTTC

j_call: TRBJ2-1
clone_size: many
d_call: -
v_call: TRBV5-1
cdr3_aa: CASSSWTDHDEQFF
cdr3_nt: TGCGCCAGCAGCTCTTGGACGGACCACGATGAGCAGTTCTTC

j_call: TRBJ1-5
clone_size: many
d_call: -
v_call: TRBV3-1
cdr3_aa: CASSQDGGGGQPQHF
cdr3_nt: TGTGCCAGCAGCCAAGACGGGGGAGGGGGTCAGCCCCAGCATTTT

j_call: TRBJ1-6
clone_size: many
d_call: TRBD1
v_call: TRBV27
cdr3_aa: CASSVTGGRFSGHNSPLHF
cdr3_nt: TGTGCCAGCAGTGTTACAGGGGGAAGATTTTCGGGCCATAATTCACCCCTCCACTTT

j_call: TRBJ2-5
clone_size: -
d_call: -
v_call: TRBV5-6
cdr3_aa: CASSLAARPGAQYF
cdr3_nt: TGTGCCAGCAGCTTGGCCGCTCGACCGGGGGCCCAGTACTTC

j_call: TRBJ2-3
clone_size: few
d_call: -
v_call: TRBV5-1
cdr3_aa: CASSLGAIAGTDTQYF
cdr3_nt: TGCGCCAGCAGCTTGGGAGCGATAGCGGGCACAGATACGCAGTATTTT

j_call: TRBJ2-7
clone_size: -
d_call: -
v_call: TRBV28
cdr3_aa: CASSYSGASLREQYF
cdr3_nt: TGTGCCAGCAGTTACTCGGGGGCGAGCCTACGCGAGCAGTACTTC

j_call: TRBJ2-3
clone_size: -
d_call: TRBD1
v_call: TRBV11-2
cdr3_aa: CASSLVGGLTDTQYF
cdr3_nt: TGTGCCAGCAGCTTAGTAGGGGGCCTCACAGATACGCAGTATTTT

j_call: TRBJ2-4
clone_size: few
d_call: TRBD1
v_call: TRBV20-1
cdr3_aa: CSAEQGAFSKNIQYF
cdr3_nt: TGCAGTGCTGAACAGGGGGCGTTTTCCAAAAACATTCAGTACTTC

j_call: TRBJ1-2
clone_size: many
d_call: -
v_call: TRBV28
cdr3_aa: CASSPLLLRDTYGYTF
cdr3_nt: TGTGCCAGCAGCCCTCTACTCCTCCGGGACACCTATGGCTACACCTTC

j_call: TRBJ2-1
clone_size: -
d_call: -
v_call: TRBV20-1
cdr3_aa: CSAQRSARDEQFF
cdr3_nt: TGCAGTGCTCAGCGCTCCGCCCGGGATGAGCAGTTCTTC

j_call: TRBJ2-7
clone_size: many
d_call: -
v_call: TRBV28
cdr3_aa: CASSLRVWGLEQYF
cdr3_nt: TGTGCCAGCAGTTTAAGGGTTTGGGGGCTTGAGCAGTACTTC

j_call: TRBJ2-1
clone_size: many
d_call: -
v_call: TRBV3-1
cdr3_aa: CASSQAGAEQFF
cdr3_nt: TGTGCCAGCAGCCAAGCGGGAGCGGAGCAGTTCTTC

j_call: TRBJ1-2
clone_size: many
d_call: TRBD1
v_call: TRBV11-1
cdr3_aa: CASSLSRQGAGGYTF
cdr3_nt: TGTGCCAGCAGCTTATCCCGACAGGGGGCTGGTGGCTACACCTTC

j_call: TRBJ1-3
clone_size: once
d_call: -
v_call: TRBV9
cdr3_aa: CASSVEDTGGNTIYF
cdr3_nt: TGTGCCAGCAGCGTAGAGGACACCGGTGGAAACACCATATATTTT

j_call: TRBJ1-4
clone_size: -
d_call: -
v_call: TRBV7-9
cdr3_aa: CASSPTGRTDYEKLFF
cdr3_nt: TGTGCCAGCAGCCCAACCGGGCGGACGGACTATGAAAAACTGTTTTTT

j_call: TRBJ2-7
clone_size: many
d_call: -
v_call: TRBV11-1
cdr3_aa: CASSGLRGSYEQYF
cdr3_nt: TGTGCCAGCAGCGGGCTAAGAGGCTCCTACGAGCAGTACTTC

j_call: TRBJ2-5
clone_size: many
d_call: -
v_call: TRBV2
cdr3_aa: CASSDRGETQYF
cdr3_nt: TGTGCCAGCAGTGACAGGGGCGAGACCCAGTACTTC

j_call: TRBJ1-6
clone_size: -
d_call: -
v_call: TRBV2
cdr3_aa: CARMDSTGGSPLHF
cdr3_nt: TGTGCCCGGATGGACTCGACAGGAGGATCACCCCTCCACTTT

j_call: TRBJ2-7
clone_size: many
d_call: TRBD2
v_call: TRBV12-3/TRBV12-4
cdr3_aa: CASSPGLAAPREQYF
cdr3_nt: TGTGCCAGCAGCCCTGGACTAGCGGCACCTCGAGAGCAGTACTTC

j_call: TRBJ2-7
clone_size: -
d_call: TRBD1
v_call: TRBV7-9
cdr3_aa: CASSLETGGAGEQYF
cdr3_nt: TGTGCCAGCAGCTTAGAGACAGGGGGCGCGGGGGAGCAGTACTTC

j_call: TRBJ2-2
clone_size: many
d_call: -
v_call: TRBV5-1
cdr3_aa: CASSLLAVGELFF
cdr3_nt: TGCGCCAGCAGCTTACTAGCTGTCGGGGAGCTGTTTTTT

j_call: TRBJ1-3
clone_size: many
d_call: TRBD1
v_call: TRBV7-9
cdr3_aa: CASSQRRQGPGTIYF
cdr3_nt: TGTGCCAGCAGCCAACGGAGACAGGGACCGGGCACCATATATTTT

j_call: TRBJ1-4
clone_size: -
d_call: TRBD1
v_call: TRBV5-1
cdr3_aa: CASMSGDRGRTNEKLFF
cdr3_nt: TGCGCCAGCATGTCTGGGGACAGGGGGCGAACTAATGAAAAACTGTTTTTT

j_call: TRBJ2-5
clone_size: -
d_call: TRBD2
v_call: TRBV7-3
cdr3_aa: CASSLGTRGETQYF
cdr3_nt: TGTGCCAGCAGCTTAGGGACTAGAGGGGAGACCCAGTACTTC

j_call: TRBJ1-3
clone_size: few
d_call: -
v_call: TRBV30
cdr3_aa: CAWRPPGYTIYF
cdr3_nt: TGTGCCTGGAGGCCCCCGGGCTACACCATATATTTT

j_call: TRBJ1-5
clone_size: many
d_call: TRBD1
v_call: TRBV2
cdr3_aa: CASKGRDRSGNSNQPQHF
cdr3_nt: TGTGCCAGCAAAGGTCGGGACAGATCTGGGAATAGCAATCAGCCCCAGCATTTT

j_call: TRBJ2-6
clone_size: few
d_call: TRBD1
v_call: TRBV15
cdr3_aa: CATSDRTGRAGANVLTF
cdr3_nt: TGTGCCACCAGCGACAGGACAGGGCGGGCTGGGGCCAACGTCCTGACTTTC

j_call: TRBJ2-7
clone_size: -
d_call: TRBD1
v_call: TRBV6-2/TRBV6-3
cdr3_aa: CASLQQGAMYGQYF
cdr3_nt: TGTGCCAGCCTTCAACAGGGGGCTATGTACGGGCAGTACTTC

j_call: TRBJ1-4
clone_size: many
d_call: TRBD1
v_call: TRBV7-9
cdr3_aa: CASSSDRESVKLFF
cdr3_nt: TGTGCCAGCAGCTCAGACAGGGAATCCGTGAAACTGTTTTTT